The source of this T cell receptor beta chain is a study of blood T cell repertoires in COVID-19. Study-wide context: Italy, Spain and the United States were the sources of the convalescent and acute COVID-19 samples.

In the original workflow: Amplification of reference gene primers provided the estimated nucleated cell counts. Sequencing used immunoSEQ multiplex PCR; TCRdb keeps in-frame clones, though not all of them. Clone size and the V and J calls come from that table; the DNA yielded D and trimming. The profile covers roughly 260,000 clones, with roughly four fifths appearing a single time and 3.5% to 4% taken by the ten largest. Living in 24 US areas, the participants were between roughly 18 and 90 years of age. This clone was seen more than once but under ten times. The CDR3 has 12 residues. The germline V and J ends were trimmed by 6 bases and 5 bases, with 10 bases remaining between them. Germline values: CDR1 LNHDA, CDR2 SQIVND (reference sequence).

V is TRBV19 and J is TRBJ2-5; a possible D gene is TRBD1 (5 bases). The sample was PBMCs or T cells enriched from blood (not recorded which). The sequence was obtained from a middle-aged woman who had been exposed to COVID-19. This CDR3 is CASSQGRETQYF. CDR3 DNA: TGTGCCAGTAGCCAGGGTAGGGAGACCCAGTACTTC.